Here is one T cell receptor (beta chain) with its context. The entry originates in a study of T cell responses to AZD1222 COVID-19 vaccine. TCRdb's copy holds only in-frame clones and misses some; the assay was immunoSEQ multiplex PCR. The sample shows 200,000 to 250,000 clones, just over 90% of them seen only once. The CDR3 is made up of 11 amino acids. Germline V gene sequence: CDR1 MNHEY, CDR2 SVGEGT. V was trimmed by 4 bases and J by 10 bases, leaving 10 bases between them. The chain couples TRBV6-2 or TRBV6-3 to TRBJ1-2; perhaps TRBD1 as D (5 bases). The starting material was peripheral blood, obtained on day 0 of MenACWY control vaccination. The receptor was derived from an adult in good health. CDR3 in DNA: TGTGCCAGCAGTTGGTCAGGGTTCTACACCTTC. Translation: CASSWSGFYTF.